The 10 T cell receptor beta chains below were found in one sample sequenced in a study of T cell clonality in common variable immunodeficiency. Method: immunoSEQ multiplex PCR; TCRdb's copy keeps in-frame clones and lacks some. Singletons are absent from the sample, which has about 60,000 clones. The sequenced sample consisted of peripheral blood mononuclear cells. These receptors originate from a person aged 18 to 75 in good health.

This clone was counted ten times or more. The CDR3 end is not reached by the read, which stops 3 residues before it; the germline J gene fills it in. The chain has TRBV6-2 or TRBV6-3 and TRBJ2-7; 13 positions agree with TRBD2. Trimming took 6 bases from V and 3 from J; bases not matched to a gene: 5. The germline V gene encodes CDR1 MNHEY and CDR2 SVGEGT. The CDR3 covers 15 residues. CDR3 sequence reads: CASRAGTSGVYEQYF. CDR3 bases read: TGTGCCAGCAGAGCCGGGACTAGCGGGGTCTACGAG.

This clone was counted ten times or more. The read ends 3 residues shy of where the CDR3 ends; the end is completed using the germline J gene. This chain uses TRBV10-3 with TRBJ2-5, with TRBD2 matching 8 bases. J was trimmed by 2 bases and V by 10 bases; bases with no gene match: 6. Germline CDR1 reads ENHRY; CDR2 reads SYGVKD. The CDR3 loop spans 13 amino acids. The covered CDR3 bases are TGTGCCAAGAAGCGGGAGAATCAAGAGACC. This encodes CAKKRENQET. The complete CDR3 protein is CAKKRENQETQYF.

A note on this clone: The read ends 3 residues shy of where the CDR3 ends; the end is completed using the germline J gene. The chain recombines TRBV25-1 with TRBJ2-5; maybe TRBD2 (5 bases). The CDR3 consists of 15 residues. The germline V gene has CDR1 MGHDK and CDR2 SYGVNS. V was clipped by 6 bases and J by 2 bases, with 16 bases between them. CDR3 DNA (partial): TGTGCCAGCAGCCCCCTACGGGGTTCACAAGAGACC. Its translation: CASSPLRGSQET. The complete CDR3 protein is CASSPLRGSQETQYF.

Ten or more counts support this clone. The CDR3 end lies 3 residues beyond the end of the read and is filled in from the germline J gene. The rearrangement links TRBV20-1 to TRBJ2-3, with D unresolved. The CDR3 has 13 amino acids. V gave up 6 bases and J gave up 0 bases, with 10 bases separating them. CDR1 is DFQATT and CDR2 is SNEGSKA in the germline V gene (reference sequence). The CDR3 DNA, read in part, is TGCAGTGCAGTTGAAACTAGCACAGATACG. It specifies CSAVETSTDT. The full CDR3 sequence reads CSAVETSTDTQYF.

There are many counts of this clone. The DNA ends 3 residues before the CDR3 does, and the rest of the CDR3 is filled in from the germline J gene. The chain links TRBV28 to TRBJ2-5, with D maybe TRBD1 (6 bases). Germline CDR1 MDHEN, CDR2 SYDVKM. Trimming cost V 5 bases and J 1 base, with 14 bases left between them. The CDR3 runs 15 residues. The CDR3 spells CASSPPGHLQETQYF. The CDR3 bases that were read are TGTGCCAGCAGTCCACCGGGACACCTCCAAGAGACC.

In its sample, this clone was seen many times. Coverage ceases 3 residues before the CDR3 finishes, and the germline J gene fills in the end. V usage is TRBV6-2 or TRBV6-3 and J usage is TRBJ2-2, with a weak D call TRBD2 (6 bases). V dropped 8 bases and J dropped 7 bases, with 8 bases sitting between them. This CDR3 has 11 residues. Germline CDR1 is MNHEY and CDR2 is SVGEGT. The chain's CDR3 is CASWGVGELFF. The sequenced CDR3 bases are TGTGCCAGCTGGGGGGTCGGGGAG.

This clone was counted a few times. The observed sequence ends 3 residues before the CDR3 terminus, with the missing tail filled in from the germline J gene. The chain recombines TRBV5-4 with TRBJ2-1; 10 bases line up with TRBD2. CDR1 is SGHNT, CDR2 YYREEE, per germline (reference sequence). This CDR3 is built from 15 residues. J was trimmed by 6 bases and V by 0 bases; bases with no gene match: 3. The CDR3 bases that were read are TGTGCCAGCAGCTTGGCACTAGCGGGAACCAATGAG. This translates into CASSLALAGTNE. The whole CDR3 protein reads CASSLALAGTNEQFF.

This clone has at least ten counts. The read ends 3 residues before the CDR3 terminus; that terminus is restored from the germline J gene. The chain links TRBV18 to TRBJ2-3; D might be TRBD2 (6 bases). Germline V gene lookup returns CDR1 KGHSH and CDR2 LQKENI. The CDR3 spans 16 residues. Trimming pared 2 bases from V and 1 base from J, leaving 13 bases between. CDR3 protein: CASSPGDFAGTDTQYF. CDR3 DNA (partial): TGTGCCAGCTCACCAGGGGACTTCGCTGGCACAGATACG.

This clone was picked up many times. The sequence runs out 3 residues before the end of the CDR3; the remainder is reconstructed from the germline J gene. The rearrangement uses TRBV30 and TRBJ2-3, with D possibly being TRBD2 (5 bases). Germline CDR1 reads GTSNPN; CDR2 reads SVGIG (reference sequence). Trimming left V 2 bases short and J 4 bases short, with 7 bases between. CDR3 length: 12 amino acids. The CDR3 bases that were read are TGTGCCTGGAGTCACGGGGCAGATACG. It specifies CAWSHGADT. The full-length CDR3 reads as CAWSHGADTQYF.

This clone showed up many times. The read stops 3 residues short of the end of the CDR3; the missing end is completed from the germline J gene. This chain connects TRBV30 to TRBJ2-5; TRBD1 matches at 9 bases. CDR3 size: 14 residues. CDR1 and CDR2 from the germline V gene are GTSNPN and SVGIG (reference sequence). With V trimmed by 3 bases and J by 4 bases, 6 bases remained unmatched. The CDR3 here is CAWRTGGSLETQYF. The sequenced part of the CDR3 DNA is TGTGCCTGGAGGACAGGGGGTAGCTTAGAGACC.